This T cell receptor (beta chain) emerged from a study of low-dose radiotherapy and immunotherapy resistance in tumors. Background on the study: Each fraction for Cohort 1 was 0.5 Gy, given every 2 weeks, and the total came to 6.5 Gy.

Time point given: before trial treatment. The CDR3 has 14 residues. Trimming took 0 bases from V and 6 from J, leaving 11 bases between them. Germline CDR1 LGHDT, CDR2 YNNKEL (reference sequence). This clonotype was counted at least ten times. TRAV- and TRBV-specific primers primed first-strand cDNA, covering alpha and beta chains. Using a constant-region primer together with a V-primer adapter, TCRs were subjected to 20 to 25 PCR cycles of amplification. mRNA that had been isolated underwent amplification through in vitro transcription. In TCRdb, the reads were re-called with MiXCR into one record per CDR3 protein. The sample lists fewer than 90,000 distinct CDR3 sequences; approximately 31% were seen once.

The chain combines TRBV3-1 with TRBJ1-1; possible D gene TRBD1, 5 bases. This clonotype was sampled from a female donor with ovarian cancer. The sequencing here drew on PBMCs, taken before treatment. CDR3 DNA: TGTGCCAGCAGCCAAGATCTGGGCAGGGCTGAAGCTTTCTTT. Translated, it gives CASSQDLGRAEAFF.